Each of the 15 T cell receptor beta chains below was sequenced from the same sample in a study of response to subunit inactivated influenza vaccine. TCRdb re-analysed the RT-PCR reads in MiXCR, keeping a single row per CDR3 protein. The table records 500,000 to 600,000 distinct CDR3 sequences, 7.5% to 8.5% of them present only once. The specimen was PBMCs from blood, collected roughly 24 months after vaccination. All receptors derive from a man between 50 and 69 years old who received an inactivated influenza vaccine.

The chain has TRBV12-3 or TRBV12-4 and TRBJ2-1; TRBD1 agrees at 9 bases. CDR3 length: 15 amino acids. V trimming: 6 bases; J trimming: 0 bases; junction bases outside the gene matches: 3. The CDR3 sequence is CASSGTGFSYNEQFF. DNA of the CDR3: TGTGCCAGCAGCGGGACAGGGTTCTCCTACAATGAGCAGTTCTTC.

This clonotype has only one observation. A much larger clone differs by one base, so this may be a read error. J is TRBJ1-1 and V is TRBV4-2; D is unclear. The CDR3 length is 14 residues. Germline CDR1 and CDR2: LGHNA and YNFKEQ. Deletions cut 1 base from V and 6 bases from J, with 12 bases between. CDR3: CASSQVRQPSEAFF. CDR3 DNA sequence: TGTGCCAGCAGCCAAGTAAGGCAGCCATCTGAAGCTTTCTTT.

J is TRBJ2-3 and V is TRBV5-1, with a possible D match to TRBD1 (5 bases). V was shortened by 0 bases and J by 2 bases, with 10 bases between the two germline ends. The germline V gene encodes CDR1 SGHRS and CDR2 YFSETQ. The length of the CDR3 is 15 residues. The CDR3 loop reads CASSLETGDTDTQYF. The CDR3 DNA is TGCGCCAGCAGCTTGGAAACAGGAGACACAGATACGCAGTATTTT.

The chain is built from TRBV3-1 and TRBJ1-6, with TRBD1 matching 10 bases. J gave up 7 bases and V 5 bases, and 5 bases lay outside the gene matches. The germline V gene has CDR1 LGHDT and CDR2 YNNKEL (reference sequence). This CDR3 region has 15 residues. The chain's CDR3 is CASSYGQGGNSPLHF. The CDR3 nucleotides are TGTGCCAGCAGCTACGGACAGGGGGGGAATTCACCCCTCCACTTT.

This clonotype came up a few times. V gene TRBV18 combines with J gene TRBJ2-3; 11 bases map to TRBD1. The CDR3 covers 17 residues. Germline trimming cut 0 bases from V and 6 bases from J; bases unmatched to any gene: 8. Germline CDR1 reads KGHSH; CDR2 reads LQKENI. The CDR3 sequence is CASSPPRPGQGGDTQYF. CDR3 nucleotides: TGTGCCAGCTCACCACCCCGCCCGGGACAGGGGGGGGATACGCAGTATTTT.

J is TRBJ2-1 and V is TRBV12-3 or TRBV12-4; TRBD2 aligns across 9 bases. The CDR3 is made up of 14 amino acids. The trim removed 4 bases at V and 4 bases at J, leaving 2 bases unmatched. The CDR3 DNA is TGTGCCAGCAGTTCTAGCGGGAAGTACAATGAGCAGTTCTTC. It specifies CASSSSGKYNEQFF.

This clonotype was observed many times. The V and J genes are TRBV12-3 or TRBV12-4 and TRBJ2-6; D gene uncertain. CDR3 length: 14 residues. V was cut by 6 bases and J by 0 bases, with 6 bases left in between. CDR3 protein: CASRFSSGANVLTF. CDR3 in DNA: TGTGCCAGCAGATTCTCCTCTGGGGCCAACGTCCTGACTTTC.

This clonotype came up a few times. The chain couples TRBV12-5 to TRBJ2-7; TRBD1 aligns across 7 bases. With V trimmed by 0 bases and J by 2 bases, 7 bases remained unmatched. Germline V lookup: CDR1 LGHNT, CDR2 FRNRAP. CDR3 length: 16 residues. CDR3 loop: CASGLVRQGSPYEQYF. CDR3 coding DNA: TGTGCTAGTGGTTTGGTAAGACAGGGCTCTCCCTACGAGCAGTACTTC.

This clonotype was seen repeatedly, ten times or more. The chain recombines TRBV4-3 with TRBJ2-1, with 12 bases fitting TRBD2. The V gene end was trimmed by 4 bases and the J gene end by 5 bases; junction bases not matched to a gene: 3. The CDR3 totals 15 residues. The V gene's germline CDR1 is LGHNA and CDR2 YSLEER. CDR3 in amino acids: CASSPSGREDNEQFF. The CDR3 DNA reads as TGCGCCAGCAGCCCTAGCGGGAGGGAGGACAATGAGCAGTTCTTC.

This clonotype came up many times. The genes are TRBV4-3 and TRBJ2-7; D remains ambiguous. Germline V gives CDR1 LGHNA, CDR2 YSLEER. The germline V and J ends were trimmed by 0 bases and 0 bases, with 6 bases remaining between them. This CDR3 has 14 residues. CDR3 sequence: CASSQDSASYEQYF. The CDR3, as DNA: TGCGCCAGCAGCCAAGACTCAGCCTCCTACGAGCAGTACTTC.

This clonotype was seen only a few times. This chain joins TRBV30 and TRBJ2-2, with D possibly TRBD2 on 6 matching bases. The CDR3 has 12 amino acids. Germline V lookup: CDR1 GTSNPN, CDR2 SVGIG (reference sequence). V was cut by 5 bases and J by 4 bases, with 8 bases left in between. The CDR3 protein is CAWGLFTGELFF. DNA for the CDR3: TGTGCCTGGGGACTATTCACCGGGGAGCTGTTTTTT.

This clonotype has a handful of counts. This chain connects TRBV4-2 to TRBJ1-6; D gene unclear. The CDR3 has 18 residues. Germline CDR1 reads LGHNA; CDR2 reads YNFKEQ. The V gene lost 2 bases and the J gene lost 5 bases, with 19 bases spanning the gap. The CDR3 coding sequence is TGTGCCAGCAGCCAAAAAGGACGGGGTTTTGATAATAATTCACCCCTCCACTTT. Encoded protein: CASSQKGRGFDNNSPLHF.

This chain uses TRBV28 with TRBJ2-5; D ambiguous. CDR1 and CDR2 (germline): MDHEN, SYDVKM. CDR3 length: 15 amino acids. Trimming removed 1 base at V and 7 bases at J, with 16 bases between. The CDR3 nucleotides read TGTGCCAGCAGTTTATTGGTCTCCAACACCGGGACCCAGTACTTC. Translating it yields CASSLLVSNTGTQYF.

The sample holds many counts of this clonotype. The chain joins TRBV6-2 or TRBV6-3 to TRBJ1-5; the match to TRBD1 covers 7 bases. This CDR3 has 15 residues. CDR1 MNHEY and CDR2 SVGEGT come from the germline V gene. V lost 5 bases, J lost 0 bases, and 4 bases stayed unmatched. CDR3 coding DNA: TGTGCCAGCAGTCCCGGGACAGTTAGCAATCAGCCCCAGCATTTT. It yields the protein CASSPGTVSNQPQHF.

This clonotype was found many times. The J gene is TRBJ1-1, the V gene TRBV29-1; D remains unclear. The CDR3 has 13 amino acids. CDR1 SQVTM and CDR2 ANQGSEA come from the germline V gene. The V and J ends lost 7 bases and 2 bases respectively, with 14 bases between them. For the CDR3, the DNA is TGCAGCGCAATGAGGTCGGGTAACACTGAAGCTTTCTTT. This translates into CSAMRSGNTEAFF.